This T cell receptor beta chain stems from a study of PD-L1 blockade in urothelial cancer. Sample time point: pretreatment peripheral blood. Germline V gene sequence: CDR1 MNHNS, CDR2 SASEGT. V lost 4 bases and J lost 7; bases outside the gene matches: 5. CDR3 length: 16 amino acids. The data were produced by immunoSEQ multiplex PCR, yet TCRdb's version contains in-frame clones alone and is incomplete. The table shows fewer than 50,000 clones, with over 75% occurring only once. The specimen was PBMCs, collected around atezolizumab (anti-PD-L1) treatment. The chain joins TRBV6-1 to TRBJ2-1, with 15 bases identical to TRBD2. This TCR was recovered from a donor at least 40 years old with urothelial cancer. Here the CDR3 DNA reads TGTGCCAGCAGTGTGTGGACTAGCGGGAGGGCGAATGAGCAGTTCTTC. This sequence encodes CASSVWTSGRANEQFF.